The clone carrying this T cell receptor beta chain has a handful of counts. Arm-PCR of CDR3 regions and iRepertoire HTBI primers were the basis on which TCR beta libraries were built. Using its own MiXCR run on the multiplex PCR reads, TCRdb lists one record per CDR3 protein. Of nearly 350,000 distinct CDR3 sequences in the sample, about 20% were seen once. This sample was taken from a study of regulatory T cells in long-lasting Graves disease. This CDR3 region has 15 residues. Germline V gene lookup returns CDR1 KGHSH and CDR2 LQKENI. Deletions cut 2 bases from V and 2 bases from J, with 13 bases between. Sample time point: persistent/refractory GD, antithyroid drugs over 5 years with positive TRAb. The TCR library was made from RNA that had been extracted from PBMCs in TRIzol.

The clonotype was recovered from a female donor with Graves disease. The J gene is TRBJ2-7, the V gene TRBV18; the D gene is possibly TRBD1 (5 bases). This specimen was peripheral blood mononuclear cells (PBMCs), taken when the disease was refractory, from a patient treated with antithyroid drugs. The CDR3 DNA is TGTGCCAGCTCACCAGATCCGGACAACACCTACGAGCAGTACTTC. Its protein product is CASSPDPDNTYEQYF. Using reference TRBV18 and TRBJ2-7 for the parts outside the CDR3, the full variable domain is NAGVMQNPRHLVRRRGQEARLRCSPMKGHSHVYWYRQLPEEGLKFMVYLQKENIIDESGMPKERFSAEFPKEGPSILRIQQVVRGDSAAYFCASSPDPDNTYEQYFGPGTRLTVT.